This T cell receptor beta chain is from a study of blood T cell repertoires in COVID-19. Study-level background: Some COVID-19 samples were acute and others convalescent; all came from the United States, Italy and Spain. T cells, B-cell-depleted T cells, or PBMCs provided the cDNA or gDNA that served as material.

Germline CDR1 is SQVTM and CDR2 is ANQGSEA. The CDR3 runs 13 residues. The V end lost 4 bases, the J end lost 2 bases, and 9 bases lay between the germline ends. Sequencing was performed with immunoSEQ multiplex PCR; in TCRdb, only in-frame clones are kept and a portion is missing. The sample carries about 170,000 clones, about 92% recorded once. The TCR comes from a man aged 30 to 39 with COVID-19, enrolled during active disease. The sample was peripheral blood. The genes are TRBV29-1 and TRBJ1-5; D is ambiguous. In nucleotides, the CDR3 is TGCAGCGTTGCTTTGGGCGGCAATCAGCCCCAGCATTTT. Translating it yields CSVALGGNQPQHF.